This T cell receptor beta chain derives from a study of blood T cell repertoires in COVID-19. Study-wide context: Italy, Spain and the United States were the sources of the convalescent and acute COVID-19 samples. Nucleic acid was either cDNA or gDNA, and it came from T cells, B-cell-depleted T cells, or PBMCs.

Per the original methods: Amplification from reference gene primers served as the basis for estimated nucleated cell counts. Method: immunoSEQ multiplex PCR; TCRdb's copy keeps in-frame clones and lacks some. For V, J and clone size, that table is used; D and trimming come from the DNA. The sample has 200,000 to 300,000 clones; about 85% are singletons. The receptor comes from a man aged 55 to 70 with acute or convalescent COVID-19. The sample was peripheral blood.

CDR3 in DNA: TGTGCCATCAGTGAGTCGATCGGGTGGGGAGCTAACTATGGCTACACCTTC. It codes for CAISESIGWGANYGYTF. The chain is built from TRBV10-3 and TRBJ1-2; D is unresolved. The CDR3 consists of 17 residues. From germline, CDR1 is ENHRY and CDR2 SYGVKD. Deletions cut 0 bases from V and 0 bases from J, with 14 bases between.